This T cell receptor beta chain was recorded in a study of shared clonotypes between healthy human individuals. Study results and limitations: Generally, naive subsets (rather than memory subsets) showed larger estimated richness. Although depth was large, rarefaction showed that sequencing of the sorted subsets was incomplete. Expectations were that clonotype sharing among donors would be affected by sequencing depth.

It was across several immunoSEQ plates that each subset's genomic DNA was evenly split. Sequencing used immunoSEQ multiplex PCR; TCRdb keeps in-frame clones, though not all of them. This table holds about 2.4 million clones, approximately 93% found once. Points on this clone: Its antigen is not identified.

This receptor was taken from a young man in good health. Some clones in this sample may be carry-over from other donors' samples. Sequencing was performed on naive CD4+ T cells from PBMCs. The subset denotes: CD45RA+ positively selected.

The CDR3 DNA sequence: TGCAGCGTTGAAGGTGGGGGCAGCTCTAACTATGGCTACACCTTC. Protein sequence: CSVEGGGSSNYGYTF. The chain links TRBV29-1 to TRBJ1-2, with D possibly matching TRBD1 (6 bases). The V gene lost 1 base and the J gene lost 0 bases, with 12 bases spanning the gap. Per the germline V gene, CDR1 is SQVTM and CDR2 is ANQGSEA. The CDR3 runs to 15 residues.